Sequencing of this TCR beta chain was carried out in a study of cytomegalovirus exposure and HLA in healthy donors. Only one count was recorded for this clone. Antigen unknown. Study findings and constraints: Three chains linked to CMV were shown in vitro to be specific for CMV antigens. In a later analysis, productive TCRs from donors in an Asian-associated ancestry cluster reportedly carried fewer N-insertions than the cohort mean. Researchers counted some 150 TCR beta chains as cytomegalovirus-associated.

PCR amplification relied on 60 Vbeta primers (plus 13 Jbeta primers). The assay was immunoSEQ multiplex PCR, and TCRdb's table has in-frame clones only and misses some. This sample carries about 180,000 clones, roughly 84% of them seen once, and the ten largest clones take roughly 1.2%. Germline assignment: CDR1 LNHDA and CDR2 SQIVND (reference sequence). The CDR3 totals 14 residues. The V gene end was trimmed by 7 bases and the J gene end by 7 bases; junction bases not matched to a gene: 10. The source material was PBMCs. V usage is TRBV19 and J usage is TRBJ1-5; 7 positions match TRBD1. The clonotype was recovered from a girl aged 2 to 9 in good health and CMV-seropositive. CDR3 sequence: CASKDRVPRQPQHF. In DNA, the CDR3 is TGTGCCAGTAAAGACAGGGTACCTCGCCAGCCCCAGCATTTT.